The following is a T cell receptor beta chain sequence with its context. The sample comes from a study of blood T cell repertoires in COVID-19. As for the study in general: The United States, Italy and Spain provided the acute and convalescent COVID-19 samples. PBMCs, B-cell-depleted T cells, or T cells were the source of the cDNA or gDNA that made up the material.

Study processing details: Researchers report that nucleated cell counts were estimated from reference gene primer amplification. Method: immunoSEQ multiplex PCR; TCRdb's copy keeps in-frame clones and lacks some. V and J calls and clone size follow that table, whereas D and trimming were derived from the DNA. The profile shows over 120,000 clones, over 70% of them singletons. The CDR3 is 16 amino acids. V was pared by 5 bases and J by 5 bases, with 21 bases between. Germline values: CDR1 SGHTA, CDR2 FQGNSA. Sequencing was carried out using peripheral blood. The J gene is TRBJ1-2, the V gene TRBV7-2; TRBD1 is a possible D gene (5 bases). The sequence derives from a man aged 45-65 years who had recovered from COVID-19. The CDR3 DNA is TGTGCCAGCAGCCAAGTATCGGGACTCACTTCGTATGGCTACACCTTC. Its translation is CASSQVSGLTSYGYTF.